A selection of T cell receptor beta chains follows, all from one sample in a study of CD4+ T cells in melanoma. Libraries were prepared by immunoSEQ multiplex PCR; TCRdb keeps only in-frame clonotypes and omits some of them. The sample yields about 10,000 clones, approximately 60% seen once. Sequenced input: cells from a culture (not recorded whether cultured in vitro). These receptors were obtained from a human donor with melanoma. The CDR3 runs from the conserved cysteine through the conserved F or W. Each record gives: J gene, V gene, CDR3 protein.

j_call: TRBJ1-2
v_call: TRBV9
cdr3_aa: CASSRGVYGYTF

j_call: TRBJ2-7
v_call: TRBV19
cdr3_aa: CASSSSGGVSYEQYF

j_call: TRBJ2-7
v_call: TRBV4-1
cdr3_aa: CASSRGTAAYEQYF

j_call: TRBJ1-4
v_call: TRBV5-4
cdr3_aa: CASSLNRATNEKLFF

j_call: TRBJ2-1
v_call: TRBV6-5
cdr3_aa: CASSYSVGGDEQFF

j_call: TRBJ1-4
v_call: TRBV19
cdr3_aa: CASSMRGTGKEKLFF

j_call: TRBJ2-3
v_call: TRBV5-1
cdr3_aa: CASSTTSSEDTQYF

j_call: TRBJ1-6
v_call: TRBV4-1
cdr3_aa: CASSQEYGAGSPLHF

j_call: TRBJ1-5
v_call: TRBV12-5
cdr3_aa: CASGFGGWPEGNQPQHF

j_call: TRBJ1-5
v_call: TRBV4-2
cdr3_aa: CASSQGANQPQHF

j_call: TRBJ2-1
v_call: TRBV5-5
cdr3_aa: CASSLVTLANEQFF

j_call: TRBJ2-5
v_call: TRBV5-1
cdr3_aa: CASSSAETQYF

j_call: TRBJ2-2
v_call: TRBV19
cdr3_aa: CAVRAGLANTGELFF

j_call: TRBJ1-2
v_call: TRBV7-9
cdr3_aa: CASSFGLSDGYTF

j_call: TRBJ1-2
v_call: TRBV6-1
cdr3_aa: CASNILGDRGLGYTF

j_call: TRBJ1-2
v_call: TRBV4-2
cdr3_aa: CASSPGSEVYGYTF

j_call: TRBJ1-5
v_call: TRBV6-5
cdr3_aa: CASRRQGGSNQPQHF

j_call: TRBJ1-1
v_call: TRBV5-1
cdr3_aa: CASSLAGQGGPEAFF

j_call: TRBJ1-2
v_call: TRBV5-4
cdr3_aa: CASSHRGGNYGYTF

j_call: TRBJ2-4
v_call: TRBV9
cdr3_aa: CASSPRLAGAKNIQYF

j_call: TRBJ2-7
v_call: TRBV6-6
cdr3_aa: CARLVGYYEQYF

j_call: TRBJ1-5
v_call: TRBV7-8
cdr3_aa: CASSLGIGSGQPQHF

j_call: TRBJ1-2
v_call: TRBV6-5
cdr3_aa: CASSYSGYGYTF

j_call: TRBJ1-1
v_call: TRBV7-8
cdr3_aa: CASSLQANGGTEAFF

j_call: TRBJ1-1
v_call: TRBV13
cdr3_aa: CASSPVRQVTEAFF

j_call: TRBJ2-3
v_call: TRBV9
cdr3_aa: CASSVAGGGGTPTDTQYF

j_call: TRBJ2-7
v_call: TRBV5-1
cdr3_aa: CASSLTGGYEQYF

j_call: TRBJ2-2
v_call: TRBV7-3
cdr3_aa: CASSLGLANTGELFF

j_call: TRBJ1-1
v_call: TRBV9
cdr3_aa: CASSVTFPGEAFF

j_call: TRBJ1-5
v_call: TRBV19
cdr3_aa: CASTNGGTAEPQHF

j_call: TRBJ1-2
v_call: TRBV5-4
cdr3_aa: CASSQALYGYTF

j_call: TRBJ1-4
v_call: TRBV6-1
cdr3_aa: CASSKGPTNEKLFF

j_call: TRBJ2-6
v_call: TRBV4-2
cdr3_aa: CASSQGTGKSGANVLTF

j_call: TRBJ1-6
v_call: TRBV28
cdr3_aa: CASSLWDRQRPISPLHF

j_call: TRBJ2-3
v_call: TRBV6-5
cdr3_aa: CASSEDRGRNTQYF

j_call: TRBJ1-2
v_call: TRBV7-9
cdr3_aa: CASSKGRDGAYGYTF

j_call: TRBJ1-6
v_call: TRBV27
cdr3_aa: CASSYRQGVGSPLHF

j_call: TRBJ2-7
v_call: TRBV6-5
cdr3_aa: CAIKTTGGRTYEQYF

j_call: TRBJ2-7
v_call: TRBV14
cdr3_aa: CASSQDRGVWTYEQYF

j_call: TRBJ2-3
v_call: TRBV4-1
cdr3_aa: CASSQEWADTQYF

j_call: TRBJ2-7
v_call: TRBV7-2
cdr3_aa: CASSQIMGQREYF

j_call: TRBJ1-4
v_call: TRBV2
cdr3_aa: CASRDRGEKLFF

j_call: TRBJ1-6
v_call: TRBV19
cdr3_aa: CASQGQTAYNSPLHF

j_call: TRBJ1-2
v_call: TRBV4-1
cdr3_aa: CASSPRSTGRSLDGYTF

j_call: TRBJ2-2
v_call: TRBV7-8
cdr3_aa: CASSLPRRMAVTGELFF

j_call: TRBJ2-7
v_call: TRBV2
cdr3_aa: CASTERGARYEQYF